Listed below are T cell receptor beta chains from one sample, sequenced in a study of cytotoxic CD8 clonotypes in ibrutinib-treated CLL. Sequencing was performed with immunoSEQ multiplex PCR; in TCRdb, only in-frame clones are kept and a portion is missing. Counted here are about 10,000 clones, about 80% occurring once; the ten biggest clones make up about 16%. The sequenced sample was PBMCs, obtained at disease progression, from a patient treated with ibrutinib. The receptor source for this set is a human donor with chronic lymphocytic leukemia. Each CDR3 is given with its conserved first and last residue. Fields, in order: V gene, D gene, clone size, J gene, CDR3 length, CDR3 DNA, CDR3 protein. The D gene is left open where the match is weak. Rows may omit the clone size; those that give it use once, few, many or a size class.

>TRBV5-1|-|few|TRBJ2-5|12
TGCGCCAGCAGCTCTAATCAAGAGACCCAGTACTTC
CASSSNQETQYF
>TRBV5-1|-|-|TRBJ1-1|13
TGCGCCAGCAGCTTGGGGAGCCGACCCGAAGCTTTCTTT
CASSLGSRPEAFF
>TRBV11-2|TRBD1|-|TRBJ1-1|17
TGTGCCAGCAGCTCCAAAAACCCGGGACAGGGGGGCACTGAAGCTTTCTTT
CASSSKNPGQGGTEAFF
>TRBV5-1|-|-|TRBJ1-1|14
TGCGCCAGCAGCTTGGACCGAGTGGCCACTGAAGCTTTCTTT
CASSLDRVATEAFF
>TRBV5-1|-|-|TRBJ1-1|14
TGCGCCAGCAGCTTCCGACAGATGAACACTGAAGCTTTCTTT
CASSFRQMNTEAFF
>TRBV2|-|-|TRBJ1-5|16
TGTGCCAGCGCTAGGACCGACGGTTTAAGTGGTCAGCCCCAGCATTTT
CASARTDGLSGQPQHF
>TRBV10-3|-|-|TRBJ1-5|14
TGTGCCATCAGTGACCAGGGATTCAATCAGCCCCAGCATTTT
CAISDQGFNQPQHF
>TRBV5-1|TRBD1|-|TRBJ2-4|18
TGCGCCAGCAGCTTGCCTCCCCGACAGGGTAGTACCAAAAACATTCAGTACTTC
CASSLPPRQGSTKNIQYF
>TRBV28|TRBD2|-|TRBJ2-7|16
TGTGCCAGCAGTTTTAGAAGGGGCGGGAGGGCCTACGAGCAGTACTTC
CASSFRRGGRAYEQYF
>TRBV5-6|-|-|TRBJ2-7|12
TGTGCCAGCAGCTTTGGCGCCTACGAGCAGTACTTC
CASSFGAYEQYF
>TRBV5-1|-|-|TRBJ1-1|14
TGCGCCAGCAGCTTGGCGGGATTTAACACTGAAGCTTTCTTT
CASSLAGFNTEAFF
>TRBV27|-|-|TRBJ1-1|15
TGTGCCAGCAGTCCCTCCCCTAAGGGGTACACTGAAGCTTTCTTT
CASSPSPKGYTEAFF
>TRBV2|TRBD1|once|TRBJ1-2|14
TGTGCCAGCAGAGACTTACAGGGGGGCTATGGCTACACCTTC
CASRDLQGGYGYTF
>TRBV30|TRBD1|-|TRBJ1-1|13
TGTGCCTGGAGTGTGGAACAGGGGTTGAGAGCTTTCTTT
CAWSVEQGLRAFF
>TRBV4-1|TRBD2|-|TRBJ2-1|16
TGCGCCAGCAGCCAAAGATTTCGGGGGAGCGGGGATGAGCAGTTCTTC
CASSQRFRGSGDEQFF
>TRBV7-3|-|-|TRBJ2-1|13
TGTGCCAGCAGAGACCCGCCAAACAATGAGCAGTTCTTC
CASRDPPNNEQFF
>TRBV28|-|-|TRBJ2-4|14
TGTGCCAGCAGCTCGGTGGATGTTAGGAGCATTCAGTACTTC
CASSSVDVRSIQYF
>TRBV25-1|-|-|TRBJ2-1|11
TGTGCCAGCAGCCGCCTCCATGAGCAGTTCTTC
CASSRLHEQFF
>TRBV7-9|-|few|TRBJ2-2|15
TGTGCCAGCACCCTGCCCCTACAAAGCCCGGGGGAGCTGTTTTTT
CASTLPLQSPGELFF
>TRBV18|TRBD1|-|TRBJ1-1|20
TGTGCCAGCTCACCACCTACGACCTCCAGGGGGCGAGCTTTTAGTACTGAAGCTTTCTTT
CASSPPTTSRGRAFSTEAFF
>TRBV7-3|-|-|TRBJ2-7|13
TGTGCCAGCAGCTTAACGGGGCGTTCGGGGCAGTACTTC
CASSLTGRSGQYF
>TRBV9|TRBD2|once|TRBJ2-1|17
TGTGCCAGCAGCGTAGTTCGGACTAGCGGGGACTACAATGAGCAGTTCTTC
CASSVVRTSGDYNEQFF
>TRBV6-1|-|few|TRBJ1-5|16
TGTGCCAGCAGTGAAGCGGTAAAAGGGTTCAATCAGCCCCAGCATTTT
CASSEAVKGFNQPQHF
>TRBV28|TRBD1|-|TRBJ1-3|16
TGTGCCAGCAGTGTCTCCGGGACAGTCATCGGAAACACCATATATTTT
CASSVSGTVIGNTIYF
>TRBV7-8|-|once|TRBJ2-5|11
TGTGCCAGCTCAAACCGGACGACCCAGTACTTC
CASSNRTTQYF
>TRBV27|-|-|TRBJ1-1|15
TGTGCCAGCAGTTTCGACTTTCACAGCTACACTGAAGCTTTCTTT
CASSFDFHSYTEAFF
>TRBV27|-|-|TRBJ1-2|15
TGTGCCAGCAGTTTATCATCGGGGCGCTTAAGAGGCTACACCTTC
CASSLSSGRLRGYTF
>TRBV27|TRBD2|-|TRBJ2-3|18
TGTGCCAGCAGTTTTTGGGGAGCGGGAGGTCATAGCACAGATACGCAGTATTTT
CASSFWGAGGHSTDTQYF
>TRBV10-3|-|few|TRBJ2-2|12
TGTGCCATCAGTGGGAGCCCCGGGGAGCTGTTTTTT
CAISGSPGELFF
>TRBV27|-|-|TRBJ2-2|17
TGTGCCAGCAGTCCCTTTTTGGCAGGGGCGGACACCGGGGAGCTGTTTTTT
CASSPFLAGADTGELFF
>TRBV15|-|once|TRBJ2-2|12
TGTGCCACCAGCATTGGAGGGAGGGAGCTGTTTTTT
CATSIGGRELFF
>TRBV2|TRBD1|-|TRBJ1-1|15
TGTGCCAGCAGTGAACAGGGGGTTGGTGGCACTGAAGCTTTCTTT
CASSEQGVGGTEAFF
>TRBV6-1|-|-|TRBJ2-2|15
TGTGCCAGCAGATCCGGGGGTGCGAACACCGGGGAGCTGTTTTTT
CASRSGGANTGELFF
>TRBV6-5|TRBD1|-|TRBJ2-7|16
TGTGCCAGCAGTTACGGGACAGGGAGGAACACCTACGAGCAGTACTTC
CASSYGTGRNTYEQYF
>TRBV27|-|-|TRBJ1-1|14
TGTGCCAGCAGTTTATTGGCACTCAACACTGAAGCTTTCTTT
CASSLLALNTEAFF
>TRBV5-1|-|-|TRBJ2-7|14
TGCGCCAGCAGCTTAACAGGGAGCTCCTACGAGCAGTACTTC
CASSLTGSSYEQYF